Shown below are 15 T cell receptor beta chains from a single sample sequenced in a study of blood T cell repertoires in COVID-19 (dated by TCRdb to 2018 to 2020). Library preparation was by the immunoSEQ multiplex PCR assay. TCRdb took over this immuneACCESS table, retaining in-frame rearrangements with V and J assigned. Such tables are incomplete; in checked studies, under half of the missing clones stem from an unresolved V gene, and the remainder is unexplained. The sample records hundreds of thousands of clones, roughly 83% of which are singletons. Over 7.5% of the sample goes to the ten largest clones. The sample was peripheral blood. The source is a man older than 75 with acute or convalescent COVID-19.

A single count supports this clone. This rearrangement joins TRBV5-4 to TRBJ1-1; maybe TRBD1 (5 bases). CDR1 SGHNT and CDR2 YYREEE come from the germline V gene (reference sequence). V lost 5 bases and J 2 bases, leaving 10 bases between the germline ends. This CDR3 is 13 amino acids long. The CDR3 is CASSPTANTEAFF. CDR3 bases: TGTGCCAGCAGTCCGACAGCCAACACTGAAGCTTTCTTT.

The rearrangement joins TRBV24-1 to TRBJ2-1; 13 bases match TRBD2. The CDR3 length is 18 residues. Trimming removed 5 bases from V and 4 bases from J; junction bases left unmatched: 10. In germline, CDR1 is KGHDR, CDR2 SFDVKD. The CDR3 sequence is CATSAIRTSGGEYNEQFF. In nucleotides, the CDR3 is TGTGCCACCAGTGCAATCCGGACTAGCGGGGGAGAGTACAATGAGCAGTTCTTC.

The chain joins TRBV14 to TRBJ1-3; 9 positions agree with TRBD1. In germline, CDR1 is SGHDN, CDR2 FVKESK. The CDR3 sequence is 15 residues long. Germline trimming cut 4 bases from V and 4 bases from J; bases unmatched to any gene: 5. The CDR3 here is CASSLNRGLGNTIYF. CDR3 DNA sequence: TGTGCCAGCAGCCTGAACAGGGGGCTAGGAAACACCATATATTTT.

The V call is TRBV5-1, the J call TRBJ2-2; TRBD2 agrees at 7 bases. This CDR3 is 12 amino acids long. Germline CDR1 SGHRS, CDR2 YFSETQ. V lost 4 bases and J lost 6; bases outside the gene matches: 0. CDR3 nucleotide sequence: TGCGCCAGCAGCCGGGGGGCCGGGGAGCTGTTTTTT. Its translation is CASSRGAGELFF.

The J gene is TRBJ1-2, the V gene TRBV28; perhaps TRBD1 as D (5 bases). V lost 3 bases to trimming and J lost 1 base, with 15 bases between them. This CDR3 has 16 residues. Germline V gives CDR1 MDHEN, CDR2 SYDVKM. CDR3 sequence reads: CASSFPSQGYNYGYTF. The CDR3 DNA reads TGTGCCAGCAGTTTCCCCTCGCAGGGTTATAACTATGGCTACACCTTC.

The CDR3 spells CASRLAGGPYEQFF. The CDR3, as DNA: TGTGCCAGCCGTCTAGCGGGAGGGCCATACGAGCAGTTCTTC. V and J are TRBV25-1 and TRBJ2-1; 12 positions match TRBD2. V dropped 8 bases and J dropped 10; count of bases not matched to a gene: 9. The CDR3 extends over 14 amino acids. Germline V gene lookup returns CDR1 MGHDK and CDR2 SYGVNS.

CDR3 amino acids: CASSLDRNQPQHF. CDR3 in DNA: TGTGCCAGCAGCTTGGACAGGAATCAGCCCCAGCATTTT. The V and J genes are TRBV5-5 and TRBJ1-5; D may be TRBD1 (5 bases). V gave up 0 bases and J gave up 4 bases, with 5 bases separating them. CDR3 length: 13 amino acids. Germline V gives CDR1 SGHKS, CDR2 YYEKEE (reference sequence). The complete variable domain, with remaining parts taken from reference TRBV5-5 and TRBJ1-5, reads DAGVTQSPTHLIKTRGQQVTLRCSPISGHKSVSWYQQVLGQGPQFIFQYYEKEERGRGNFPDRFSARQFPNYSSELNVNALLLGDSALYLCASSLDRNQPQHFGDGTRLSIL.

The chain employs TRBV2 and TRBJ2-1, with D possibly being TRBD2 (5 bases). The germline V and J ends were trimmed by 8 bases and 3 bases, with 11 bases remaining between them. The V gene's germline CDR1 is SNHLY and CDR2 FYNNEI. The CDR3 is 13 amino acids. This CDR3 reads CASEAEVYNEQFF. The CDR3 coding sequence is TGTGCCAGCGAAGCGGAGGTCTACAATGAGCAGTTCTTC.

CDR3 nucleotide sequence: TGTGCCAGCTCACCCCTTGGGACAGGGGGGAACTCCTACGAGCAGTACTTC. As protein: CASSPLGTGGNSYEQYF. The V call is TRBV18, the J call TRBJ2-7, with TRBD1 matching over 11 bases. V dropped 3 bases and J dropped 0; count of bases not matched to a gene: 7. The CDR3 is 17 residues long. Germline lookup yields CDR1 KGHSH and CDR2 LQKENI. The whole variable domain, filled in from reference TRBV18 and TRBJ2-7, reads NAGVMQNPRHLVRRRGQEARLRCSPMKGHSHVYWYRQLPEEGLKFMVYLQKENIIDESGMPKERFSAEFPKEGPSILRIQQVVRGDSAAYFCASSPLGTGGNSYEQYFGPGTRLTVT.

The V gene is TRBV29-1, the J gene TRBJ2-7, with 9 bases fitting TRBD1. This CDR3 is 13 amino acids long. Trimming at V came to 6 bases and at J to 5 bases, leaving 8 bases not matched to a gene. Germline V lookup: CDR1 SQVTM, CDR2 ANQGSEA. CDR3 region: CSVTQGALNEQYF. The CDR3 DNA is TGCAGCGTAACACAGGGGGCATTGAACGAGCAGTACTTC.

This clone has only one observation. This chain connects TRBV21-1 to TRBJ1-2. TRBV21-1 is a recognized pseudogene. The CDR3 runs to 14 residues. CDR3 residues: CASSKEGKRYGYTF. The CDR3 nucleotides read TGTGCCAGCAGCAAGGAGGGTAAGCGCTATGGCTACACCTTC.

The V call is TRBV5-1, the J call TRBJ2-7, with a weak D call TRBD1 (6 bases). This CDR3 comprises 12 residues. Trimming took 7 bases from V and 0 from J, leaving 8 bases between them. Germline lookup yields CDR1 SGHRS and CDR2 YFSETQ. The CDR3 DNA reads TGCGCCAGCCACAGGGACTCCTACGAGCAGTACTTC. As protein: CASHRDSYEQYF.

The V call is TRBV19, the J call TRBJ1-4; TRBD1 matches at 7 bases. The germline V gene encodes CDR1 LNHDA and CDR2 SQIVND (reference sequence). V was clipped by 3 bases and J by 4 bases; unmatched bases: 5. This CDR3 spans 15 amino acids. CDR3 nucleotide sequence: TGTGCCAGTAGTATGCCGGGACAGAGTAATGAAAAACTGTTTTTT. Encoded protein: CASSMPGQSNEKLFF. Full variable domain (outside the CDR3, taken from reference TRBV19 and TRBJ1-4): DGGITQSPKYLFRKEGQNVTLSCEQNLNHDAMYWYRQDPGQGLRLIYYSQIVNDFQKGDIAEGYSVSREKKESFPLTVTSAQKNPTAFYLCASSMPGQSNEKLFFGSGTQLSVL.

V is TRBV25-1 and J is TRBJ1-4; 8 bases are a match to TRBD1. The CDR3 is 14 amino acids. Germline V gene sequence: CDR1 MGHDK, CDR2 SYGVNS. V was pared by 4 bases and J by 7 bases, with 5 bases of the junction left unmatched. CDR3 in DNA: TGTGCCAGCAGTGTCTCCGGGACAGGTGAAAAACTGTTTTTT. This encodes CASSVSGTGEKLFF.

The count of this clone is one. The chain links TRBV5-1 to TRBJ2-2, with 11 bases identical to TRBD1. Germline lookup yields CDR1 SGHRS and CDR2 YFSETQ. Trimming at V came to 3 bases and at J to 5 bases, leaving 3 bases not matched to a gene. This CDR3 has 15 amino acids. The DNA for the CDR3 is TGCGCCAGCAGCTCCTGGGACAGGGGGACCGGGGAGCTGTTTTTT. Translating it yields CASSSWDRGTGELFF.